This T cell receptor beta chain was recovered during a study of T cell responses to AZD1222 COVID-19 vaccine. Study observations and caveats: Most donors were white British, females outnumbered males, and clonal diversity was possibly underestimated. Breadth and depth of Spike-specific TCRs rose after two AZD1222 doses. After the peak T cell response, and only then, were repertoires sampled. Of spike-specific TCRs, nearly half reportedly target regions left unmutated in variants.

The CDR3 extends over 15 amino acids. After removal of 5 bases from V and 4 bases from J, the junction contained 8 bases not matched to a gene. Germline-derived CDR1 and CDR2 are SGHTA and FQGTGA. Measured with immunoSEQ multiplex PCR; TCRdb has only the in-frame clones, and not every one. The sample has 95,000 to 110,000 clones, 92% seen once; the top ten hold about 9.1%. With regard to this clone: Its specificity is unknown.

The specimen comprised peripheral blood, sampled 28 days after the second AZD1222 dose. The receptor was derived from an adult who received the AZD1222 COVID-19 vaccine. V is TRBV7-3 and J is TRBJ2-1; 7 bases agree with TRBD2. The CDR3, as DNA: TGTGCCAGCAGCCCCACGGCTAGCGGATACAATGAGCAGTTCTTC. Its translation is CASSPTASGYNEQFF.